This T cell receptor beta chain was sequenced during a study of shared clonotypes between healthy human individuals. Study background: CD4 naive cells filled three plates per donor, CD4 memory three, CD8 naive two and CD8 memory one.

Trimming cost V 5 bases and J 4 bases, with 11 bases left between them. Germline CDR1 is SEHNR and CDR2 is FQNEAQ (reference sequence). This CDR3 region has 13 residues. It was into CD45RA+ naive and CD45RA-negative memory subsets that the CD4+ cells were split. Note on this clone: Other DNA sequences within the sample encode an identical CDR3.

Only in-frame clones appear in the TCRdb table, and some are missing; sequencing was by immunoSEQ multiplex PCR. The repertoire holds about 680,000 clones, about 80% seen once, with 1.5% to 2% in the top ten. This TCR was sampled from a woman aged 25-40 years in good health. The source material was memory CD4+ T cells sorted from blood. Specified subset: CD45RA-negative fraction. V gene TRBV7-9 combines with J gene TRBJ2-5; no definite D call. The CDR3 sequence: CASSLGSSETQYF. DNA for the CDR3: TGTGCCAGCAGCCTCGGAAGTTCAGAGACCCAGTACTTC.